What follows are 19 T cell receptor beta chains derived from one specimen sequenced in a study of T cell responses to AZD1222 COVID-19 vaccine. Sequencing was performed with immunoSEQ multiplex PCR; in TCRdb, only in-frame clones are kept and a portion is missing. This table has about 73,000 clones, 80% to 90% appearing once. The sequences come from peripheral blood, collected 28 days after the second AZD1222 dose. Source of these receptors: an adult who received the AZD1222 COVID-19 vaccine.

The rearrangement uses TRBV5-1 and TRBJ2-1; no clear D. This CDR3 region has 15 residues. The germline V gene encodes CDR1 SGHRS and CDR2 YFSETQ. The V gene lost 0 bases and the J gene lost 9 bases, with 16 bases spanning the gap. The DNA of the CDR3 is TGCGCCAGCAGCTTGGGGGTAGTAGGCATTGGTGAGCAGTTCTTC. Its translation is CASSLGVVGIGEQFF.

The chain is built from TRBV7-2 and TRBJ1-4; possibly TRBD1 for D (5 bases). Germline loops: CDR1 SGHTA, CDR2 FQGNSA. V dropped 5 bases and J dropped 3 bases, with 13 bases sitting between them. The CDR3 runs 15 residues. This chain's CDR3 is CASSTHPGPNEKLFF. Here the CDR3 DNA reads TGTGCCAGCAGCACCCACCCGGGGCCTAATGAAAAACTGTTTTTT.

The rearrangement links TRBV5-4 to TRBJ2-1; 14 bases agree with TRBD2. This CDR3 has 20 amino acids. Germline CDR1 SGHNT, CDR2 YYREEE (reference sequence). The V and J ends lost 1 base and 5 bases, in that order; junction bases with no gene match: 14. CDR3: CASSLPGRMPGLAGDNEQFF. In DNA form, the CDR3 reads TGTGCCAGCAGCTTGCCGGGTCGAATGCCGGGACTAGCGGGGGACAATGAGCAGTTCTTC.

This sequence joins TRBV7-2 and TRBJ2-1; the D is unclear. The CDR3 contains 12 residues. V was clipped by 5 bases and J by 6 bases, with 8 bases between them. CDR1 and CDR2 from the germline V gene are SGHTA and FQGNSA. The chain's CDR3 is CASSAFINEQFF. CDR3 DNA: TGTGCCAGCAGCGCTTTCATCAATGAGCAGTTCTTC.

This chain uses TRBV5-4 with TRBJ2-6; the match to TRBD1 covers 10 bases. CDR3 size: 18 residues. Germline V CDR1 and CDR2: SGHNT, YYREEE (reference sequence). The J segment lost 0 bases and the V segment lost 4 bases, leaving 7 bases of the junction unmatched. DNA for the CDR3: TGTGCCAGCAGCGCCGGACAGGGGGGCTTCTCTGGGGCCAACGTCCTGACTTTC. Translated: CASSAGQGGFSGANVLTF.

The chain carries TRBV11-3 and TRBJ1-1, with D unclear. The CDR3 loop spans 13 amino acids. From germline, CDR1 is SGHNT and CDR2 YENEEA. Between the trimmed V and J ends, which lost 5 bases and 2 bases, there was a span of 9 bases. CDR3 coding DNA: TGTGCCAGCAGCCACCCGATAAACACTGAAGCTTTCTTT. Translating gives CASSHPINTEAFF.

Regarding this clone: This sample includes further DNA sequences coding for the same CDR3. This rearrangement joins TRBV9 to TRBJ2-3, with no clear D. This CDR3 spans 12 amino acids. V lost 2 bases, J lost 2 bases, and 3 bases lay in between. Germline V CDR1 and CDR2: SGDLS, YYNGEE. Here the CDR3 DNA reads TGTGCCAGCAGCGTTTCCACAGATACGCAGTATTTT. This gives the protein CASSVSTDTQYF.

The CDR3 reads CASSIRLAGRTDTQYF. For the CDR3, the DNA is TGTGCCAGTAGTATCAGGCTAGCGGGGCGCACAGATACGCAGTATTTT. The chain has TRBV19 and TRBJ2-3; 9 bases are shared with TRBD2. Germline CDR1 is LNHDA and CDR2 is SQIVND (reference sequence). This CDR3 is 16 amino acids long. V lost 3 bases, J lost 1 base, and 5 bases stayed unmatched. The full variable domain, rest sourced from reference TRBV19 and TRBJ2-3, is DGGITQSPKYLFRKEGQNVTLSCEQNLNHDAMYWYRQDPGQGLRLIYYSQIVNDFQKGDIAEGYSVSREKKESFPLTVTSAQKNPTAFYLCASSIRLAGRTDTQYFGPGTRLTVL.

The chain employs TRBV3-1 (or the pseudogene TRBV3-2) and TRBJ2-7, with 7 bases that match TRBD1. CDR3 length equals 14 residues. With 1 base clipped from V and 2 bases from J, the junction kept 2 bases outside the gene matches. Germline CDR1 reads LGHDT; CDR2 reads YNNKEL (reference sequence). CDR3 amino acids: CASSQVQGPYEQYF. The DNA of the CDR3 is TGTGCCAGCAGCCAAGTACAGGGGCCCTACGAGCAGTACTTC.

The CDR3 loop is CASRAPGGYGYTF. In DNA, the CDR3 is TGTGCCAGCAGGGCGCCGGGTGGCTATGGCTACACCTTC. The chain carries TRBV6-5 and TRBJ1-2; D remains ambiguous. The CDR3 runs to 13 residues. CDR1 is MNHEY and CDR2 is SVGAGI in the germline V gene. Trimming stripped 6 bases from V and 4 bases from J, with 12 bases between.

This chain links TRBV5-1 with TRBJ1-2; 11 positions agree with TRBD1. The CDR3 extends over 15 amino acids. With V trimmed by 2 bases and J by 7 bases, 7 bases remained unmatched. CDR1 is SGHRS, CDR2 YFSETQ, per germline. In nucleotides, the CDR3 is TGCGCCAGCAGCTTATCCGGACAGGGGGCGAGTGGCTACACCTTC. Its translation is CASSLSGQGASGYTF.

The CDR3 sequence: CASSVSLTRETQYF. The CDR3 DNA reads as TGTGCCAGCAGCGTAAGTTTAACGCGAGAGACCCAGTACTTC. The chain links TRBV9 to TRBJ2-5; unclear D gene. Germline V lookup: CDR1 SGDLS, CDR2 YYNGEE. The CDR3 totals 14 residues. V was pared by 1 base and J by 4 bases, with 11 bases between.

This sequence joins TRBV14 and TRBJ1-2; D is unclear. Trimming pared 6 bases from V and 3 bases from J, leaving 14 bases between. The CDR3 is 14 amino acids. In germline, CDR1 is SGHDN, CDR2 FVKESK. The CDR3: CASRRTGSYYGYTF. DNA of the CDR3: TGTGCCAGCAGGAGAACCGGGAGCTACTATGGCTACACCTTC.

V is TRBV5-1 and J is TRBJ1-1; D not certain. The germline gives CDR1 SGHRS, CDR2 YFSETQ. V was trimmed by 4 bases and J by 1 base, leaving 14 bases between them. The CDR3 sequence is 15 residues long. The CDR3 nucleotides read TGCGCCAGCAGCGACCGTCGGGTCAGGAACACTGAAGCTTTCTTT. Translated: CASSDRRVRNTEAFF.

This clone was seen just once. The genes are TRBV7-9 and TRBJ2-3, with TRBD1 matching 8 bases. V was pared by 5 bases and J by 3 bases, with 7 bases of the junction left unmatched. There are 15 residues in the CDR3. The germline V gene has CDR1 SEHNR and CDR2 FQNEAQ (reference sequence). The CDR3 sequence: CASSPRTGLTDTQYF. CDR3 DNA sequence: TGTGCCAGCAGCCCTCGGACAGGGTTAACAGATACGCAGTATTTT.

CDR3 bases: TGTGCCAGCAGCAATCTCAGGGATTGGAATGAGCAGTTCTTC. It encodes CASSNLRDWNEQFF. V usage is TRBV11-2 and J usage is TRBJ2-1; a possible D gene is TRBD1 (5 bases). Looked up from germline, CDR1 is SGHAT and CDR2 is FQNNGV. Between the trimmed V and J ends, which lost 5 bases and 7 bases, there was a span of 15 bases. The length of the CDR3 is 14 residues. Filled out from reference TRBV11-2 and TRBJ2-1, the complete variable domain reads EAGVAQSPRYKIIEKRQSVAFWCNPISGHATLYWYQQILGQGPKLLIQFQNNGVVDDSQLPKDRFSAERLKGVDSTLKIQPAKLEDSAVYLCASSNLRDWNEQFFGPGTRLTVL.

The genes are TRBV9 and TRBJ2-3; 13 bases align to TRBD2. Germline V gives CDR1 SGDLS, CDR2 YYNGEE. This CDR3 has 18 amino acids. Unmatched junction bases numbered 7, after V lost 0 bases and J lost 3 bases. The CDR3 reads CASSVGTSGSRGTDTQYF. In DNA, the CDR3 is TGTGCCAGCAGCGTAGGGACTAGCGGGAGTAGAGGGACAGATACGCAGTATTTT.

This clone was recorded once. This chain joins TRBV3-1 (or the pseudogene TRBV3-2) and TRBJ2-4, with a weak D call TRBD1 (5 bases). The CDR3 runs to 15 residues. The V and J ends lost 1 base and 0 bases respectively, with 7 bases between them. CDR1 is LGHDT and CDR2 is YNNKEL in the germline V gene (reference sequence). DNA for the CDR3: TGTGCCAGCAGCCAAGGCAGGGTAGCCAAAAACATTCAGTACTTC. Encoded protein: CASSQGRVAKNIQYF.

The CDR3 coding sequence is TGTGCCAGCAGTTTATACAGAGATCAGCCCCAGCATTTT. It specifies CASSLYRDQPQHF. The chain joins TRBV27 to TRBJ1-5; D is ambiguous. This CDR3 has 13 residues. The V gene's germline CDR1 is MNHEY and CDR2 SMNVEV (reference sequence). V shed 1 base and J shed 5 bases, with 6 bases lying between them.